The 4 T cell receptor beta chains listed next were all sequenced from one sample in a study of blood T cell repertoires in COVID-19. The assay was immunoSEQ multiplex PCR, and TCRdb's table has in-frame clones only and misses some. The repertoire holds fewer than 250,000 clones, with around nine tenths as singletons. The sample taken for sequencing was peripheral blood. Receptors originate from a man aged 30-40 years with acute or convalescent COVID-19.

This rearrangement joins TRBV7-8 to TRBJ2-5, with D possibly matching TRBD1 (5 bases). V was pared by 5 bases and J by 5 bases, with 18 bases between. Germline-derived CDR1 and CDR2 are SGHVS and FQNEAQ. This CDR3 region has 15 residues. For the CDR3, the DNA is TGTGCCAGCAGCCATATTCGGACATTTGGGGAGACCCAGTACTTC. Its translation: CASSHIRTFGETQYF. The variable domain in full, with the rest retrieved from reference TRBV7-8 and TRBJ2-5, is GAGVSQSPRYKVAKRGQDVALRCDPISGHVSLFWYQQALGQGPEFLTYFQNEAQLDKSGLPSDRFFAERPEGSVSTLKIQRTQQEDSAVYLCASSHIRTFGETQYFGPGTRLLVL.

The V and J genes are TRBV18 and TRBJ2-3; 8 bases fit TRBD1. This CDR3 has 17 amino acids. The V and J ends lost 3 bases and 2 bases, in that order; junction bases with no gene match: 10. Germline V gene data show CDR1 as KGHSH and CDR2 as LQKENI. The CDR3 loop reads CASSPQGTGGATDTQYF. CDR3 nucleotides: TGTGCCAGCTCACCGCAGGGGACAGGAGGAGCCACAGATACGCAGTATTTT. The full variable domain, its missing parts supplied by reference TRBV18 and TRBJ2-3, is NAGVMQNPRHLVRRRGQEARLRCSPMKGHSHVYWYRQLPEEGLKFMVYLQKENIIDESGMPKERFSAEFPKEGPSILRIQQVVRGDSAAYFCASSPQGTGGATDTQYFGPGTRLTVL.

CDR3 region: CASSPGGTSGSYEQYF. Here the CDR3 DNA reads TGTGCCAGCAGCCCCGGAGGGACTAGCGGCTCCTACGAGCAGTACTTC. V is TRBV7-2 and J is TRBJ2-7; 11 nucleotides align to TRBD2. The CDR3 runs 16 residues. CDR1 is SGHTA, CDR2 FQGNSA, per germline. J lost 0 bases, V lost 5 bases, and 6 bases had no gene match.

As regards this clone: Different DNA sequences within this sample yield the same CDR3. The J gene is TRBJ1-5, the V gene TRBV7-3; TRBD1 matches 7 bases. Unmatched junction bases numbered 4, after V lost 5 bases and J lost 6 bases. Germline V lookup: CDR1 SGHTA, CDR2 FQGTGA. This CDR3 is 13 amino acids long. CDR3 DNA sequence: TGTGCCAGCAGCCTAGACAGGGCTCAGCCCCAGCATTTT. Translating gives CASSLDRAQPQHF.